The rows below give T cell receptor beta chains drawn from one sample of a study of blood T cell repertoires in COVID-19. Sequencing was performed with immunoSEQ multiplex PCR; in TCRdb, only in-frame clones are kept and a portion is missing. Here the sample spans hundreds of thousands of clones, approximately 90% being singletons. What was sequenced was peripheral blood. The receptors were sampled from a man between 50 and 59 years old with acute or convalescent COVID-19. Both conserved end residues are trimmed from each CDR3. The order of the fields is D gene, V gene, J gene, CDR3 protein. D genes are given only for firm matches.

>TRBD1|TRBV7-9|TRBJ1-1
ASSLPGTGGADTEAF
>-|TRBV9|TRBJ1-1
ASSVNPAGNTEAF
>TRBD1|TRBV7-8|TRBJ1-5
ASSLGQGGLQPQH
>-|TRBV2|TRBJ1-4
ASIGSAHEKLF
>-|TRBV14|TRBJ1-1
ASSQPLKGDTNTEAF
>-|TRBV6-1|TRBJ1-2
ASSEEQGNYGYT
>-|TRBV12-3/TRBV12-4|TRBJ1-1
ASSLSGVTEAF
>-|TRBV19|TRBJ1-5
ASRQGFHSNQPQH
>-|TRBV10-3|TRBJ1-3
AISMGLGPGNTIY
>TRBD1|TRBV7-3|TRBJ2-4
ASSSGQGTIQY
>-|TRBV19|TRBJ1-3
ASSPGGQMSSGNTIY
>TRBD1|TRBV19|TRBJ1-1
ASRLYRGTEAF
>-|TRBV5-6|TRBJ1-1
ASTRVGLTEAF
>TRBD1|TRBV19|TRBJ1-2
ASSIVNRGQGGYT
>TRBD1|TRBV7-9|TRBJ1-6
ASSPRTGRVNSPLH
>TRBD1|TRBV7-6|TRBJ1-5
ASSPGQNQPQH